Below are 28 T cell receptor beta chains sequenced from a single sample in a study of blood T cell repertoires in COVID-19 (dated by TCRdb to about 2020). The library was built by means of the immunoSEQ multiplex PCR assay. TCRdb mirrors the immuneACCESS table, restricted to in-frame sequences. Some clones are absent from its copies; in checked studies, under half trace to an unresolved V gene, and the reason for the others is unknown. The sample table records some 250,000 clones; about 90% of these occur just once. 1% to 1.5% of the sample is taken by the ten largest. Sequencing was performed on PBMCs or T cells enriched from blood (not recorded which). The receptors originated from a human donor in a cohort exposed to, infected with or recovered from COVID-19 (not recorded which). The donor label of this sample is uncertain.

The CDR3 region has the DNA TGCGCCAGCAGCCAAGAGACCGGACAGGGGGGTGGCTACACCTTC. It codes for CASSQETGQGGGYTF. The chain uses TRBV4-1 and TRBJ1-2; 10 bases fit TRBD1. This CDR3 is built from 15 residues. The ends lost 0 bases at V and 7 bases at J; junction bases unmatched: 5. CDR1 MGHRA and CDR2 YSYEKL come from the germline V gene.

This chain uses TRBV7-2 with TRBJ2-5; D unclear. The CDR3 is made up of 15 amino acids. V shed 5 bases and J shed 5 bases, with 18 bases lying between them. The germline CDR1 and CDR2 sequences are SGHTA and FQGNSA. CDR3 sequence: CASSHNGYLGETQYF. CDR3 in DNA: TGTGCCAGCAGCCATAATGGATACCTCGGGGAGACCCAGTACTTC.

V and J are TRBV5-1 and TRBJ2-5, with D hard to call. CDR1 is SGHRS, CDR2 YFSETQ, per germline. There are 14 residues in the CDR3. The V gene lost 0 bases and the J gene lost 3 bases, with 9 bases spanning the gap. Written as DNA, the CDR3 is TGCGCCAGCAGCTTGGATGGCAATGAAGAGACCCAGTACTTC. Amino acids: CASSLDGNEETQYF.

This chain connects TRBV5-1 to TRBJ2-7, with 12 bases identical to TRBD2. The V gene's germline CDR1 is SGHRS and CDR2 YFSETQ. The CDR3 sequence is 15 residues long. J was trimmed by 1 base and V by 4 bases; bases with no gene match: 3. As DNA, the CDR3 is TGCGCCAGCAGCAGACTAGCGGGGGAATCCTACGAGCAGTACTTC. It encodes CASSRLAGESYEQYF.

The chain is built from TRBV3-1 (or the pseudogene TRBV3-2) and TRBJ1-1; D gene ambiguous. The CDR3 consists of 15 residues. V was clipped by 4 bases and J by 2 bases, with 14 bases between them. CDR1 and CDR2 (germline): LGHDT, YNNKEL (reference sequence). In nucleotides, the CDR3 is TGTGCCAGCAGCCTACGGACTGGAAAAAACACTGAAGCTTTCTTT. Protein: CASSLRTGKNTEAFF.

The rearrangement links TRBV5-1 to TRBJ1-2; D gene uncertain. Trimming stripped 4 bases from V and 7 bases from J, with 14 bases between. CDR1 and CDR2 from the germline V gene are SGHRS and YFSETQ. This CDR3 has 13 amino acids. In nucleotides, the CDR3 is TGCGCCAGCAGCCTCCACGAGGAAGGTGGCTACACCTTC. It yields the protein CASSLHEEGGYTF.

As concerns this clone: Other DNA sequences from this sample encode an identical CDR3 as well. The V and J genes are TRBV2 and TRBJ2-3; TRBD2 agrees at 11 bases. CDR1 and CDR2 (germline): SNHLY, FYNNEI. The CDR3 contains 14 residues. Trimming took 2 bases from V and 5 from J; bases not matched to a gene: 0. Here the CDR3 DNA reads TGTGCCAGCAGTGAACTAGCGGGGGGAGATACGCAGTATTTT. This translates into CASSELAGGDTQYF.

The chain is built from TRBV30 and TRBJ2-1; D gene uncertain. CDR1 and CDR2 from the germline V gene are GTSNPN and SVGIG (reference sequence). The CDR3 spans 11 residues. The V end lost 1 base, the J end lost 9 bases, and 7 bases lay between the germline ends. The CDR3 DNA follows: TGTGCCTGGAGTGCCTTAGTTGAGCAGTTCTTC. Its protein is CAWSALVEQFF.

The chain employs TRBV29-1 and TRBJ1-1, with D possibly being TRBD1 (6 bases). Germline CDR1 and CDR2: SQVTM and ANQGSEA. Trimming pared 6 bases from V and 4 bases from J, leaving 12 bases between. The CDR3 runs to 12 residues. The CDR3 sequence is CSVQGWGTEAFF. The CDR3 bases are TGCAGCGTACAGGGTTGGGGCACTGAAGCTTTCTTT.

The CDR3 loop reads CASSRQAGASSPLHF. The CDR3 bases are TGTGCCAGCAGTCGGCAAGCGGGGGCCAGTTCACCCCTCCACTTT. V gene TRBV27 combines with J gene TRBJ1-6, with D maybe TRBD1 (6 bases). Trimming left V 5 bases short and J 9 bases short, with 17 bases between. Germline V gene sequence: CDR1 MNHEY, CDR2 SMNVEV (reference sequence). There are 15 residues in the CDR3.

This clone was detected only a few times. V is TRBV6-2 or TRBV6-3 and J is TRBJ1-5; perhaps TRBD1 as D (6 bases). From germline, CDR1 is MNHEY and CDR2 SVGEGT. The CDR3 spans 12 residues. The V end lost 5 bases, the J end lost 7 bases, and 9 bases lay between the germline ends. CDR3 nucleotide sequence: TGTGCCAGCAGTAGGACAGACCAGCCCCAGCATTTT. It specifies CASSRTDQPQHF.

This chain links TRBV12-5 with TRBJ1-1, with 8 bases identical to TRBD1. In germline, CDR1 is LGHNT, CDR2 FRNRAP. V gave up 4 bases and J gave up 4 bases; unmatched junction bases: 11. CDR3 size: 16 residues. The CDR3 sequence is CASGYPYRGESTEAFF. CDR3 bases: TGTGCTAGTGGTTACCCCTACAGGGGGGAGAGCACTGAAGCTTTCTTT.

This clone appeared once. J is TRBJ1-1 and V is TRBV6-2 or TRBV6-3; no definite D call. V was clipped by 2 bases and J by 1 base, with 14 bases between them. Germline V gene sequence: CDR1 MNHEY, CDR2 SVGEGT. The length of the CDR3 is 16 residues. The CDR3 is CASSYAKGRGNTEAFF. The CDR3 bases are TGTGCCAGCAGTTACGCCAAGGGCCGGGGGAACACTGAAGCTTTCTTT.

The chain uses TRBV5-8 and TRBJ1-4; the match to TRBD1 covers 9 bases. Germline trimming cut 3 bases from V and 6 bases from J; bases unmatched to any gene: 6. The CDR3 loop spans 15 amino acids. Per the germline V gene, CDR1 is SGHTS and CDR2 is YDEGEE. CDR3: CASSSPGQGDEKLFF. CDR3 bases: TGTGCCAGCAGCTCGCCGGGACAGGGCGATGAAAAACTGTTTTTT.

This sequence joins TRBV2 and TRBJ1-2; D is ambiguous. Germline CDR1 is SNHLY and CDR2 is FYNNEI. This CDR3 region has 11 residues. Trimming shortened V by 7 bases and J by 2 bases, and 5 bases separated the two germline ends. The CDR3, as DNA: TGTGCCAGCACACACAACTATGGCTACACCTTC. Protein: CASTHNYGYTF.

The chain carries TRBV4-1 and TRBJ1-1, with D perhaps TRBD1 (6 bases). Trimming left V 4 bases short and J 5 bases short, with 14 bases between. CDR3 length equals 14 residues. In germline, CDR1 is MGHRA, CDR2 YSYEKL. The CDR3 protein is CASSPLSGETEAFF. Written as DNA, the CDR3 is TGCGCCAGCAGCCCCCTCTCAGGGGAGACTGAAGCTTTCTTT.

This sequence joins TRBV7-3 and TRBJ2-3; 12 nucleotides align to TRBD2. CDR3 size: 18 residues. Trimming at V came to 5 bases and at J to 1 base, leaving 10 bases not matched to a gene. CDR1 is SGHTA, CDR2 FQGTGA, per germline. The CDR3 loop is CASSALAGGNWGTDTQYF. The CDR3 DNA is TGTGCCAGCAGCGCGCTAGCGGGGGGGAACTGGGGCACAGATACGCAGTATTTT.

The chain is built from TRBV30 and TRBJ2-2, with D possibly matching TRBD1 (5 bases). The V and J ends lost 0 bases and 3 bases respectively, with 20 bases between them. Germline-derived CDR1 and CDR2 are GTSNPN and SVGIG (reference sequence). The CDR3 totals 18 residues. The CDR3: CAWSVFEMWGDDTGELFF. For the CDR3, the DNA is TGTGCCTGGAGTGTATTCGAGATGTGGGGCGACGACACCGGGGAGCTGTTTTTT.

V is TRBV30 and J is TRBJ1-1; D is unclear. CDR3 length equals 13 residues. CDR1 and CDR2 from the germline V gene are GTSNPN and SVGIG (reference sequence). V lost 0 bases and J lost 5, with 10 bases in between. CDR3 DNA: TGTGCCTGGAGTGTCACGGAGCGTACTGAAGCTTTCTTT. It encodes CAWSVTERTEAFF. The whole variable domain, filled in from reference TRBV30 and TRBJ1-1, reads SQTIHQWPATLVQPVGSPLSLECTVEGTSNPNLYWYRQAAGRGLQLLFYSVGIGQISSEVPQNLSASRPQDRQFILSSKKLLLSDSGFYLCAWSVTERTEAFFGQGTRLTVV.

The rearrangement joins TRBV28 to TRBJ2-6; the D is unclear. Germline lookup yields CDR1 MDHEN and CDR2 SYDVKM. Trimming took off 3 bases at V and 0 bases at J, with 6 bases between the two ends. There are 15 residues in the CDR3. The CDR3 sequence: CASSFGSSGANVLTF. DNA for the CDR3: TGTGCCAGCAGTTTCGGTAGCTCTGGGGCCAACGTCCTGACTTTC.

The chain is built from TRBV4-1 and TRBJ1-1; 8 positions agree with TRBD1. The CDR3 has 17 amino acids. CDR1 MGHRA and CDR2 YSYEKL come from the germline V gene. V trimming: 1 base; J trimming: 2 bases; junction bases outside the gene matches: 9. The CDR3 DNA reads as TGCGCCAGCAGCCAAGTCTTCCGGGACAGGAGCAACACTGAAGCTTTCTTT. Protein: CASSQVFRDRSNTEAFF.

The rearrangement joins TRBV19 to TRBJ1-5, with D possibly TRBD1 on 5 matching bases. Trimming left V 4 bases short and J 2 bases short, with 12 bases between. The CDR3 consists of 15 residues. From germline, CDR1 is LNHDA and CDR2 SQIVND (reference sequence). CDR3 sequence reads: CASSRTDIGNQPQHF. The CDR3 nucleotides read TGTGCCAGTAGTAGGACGGACATTGGCAATCAGCCCCAGCATTTT.

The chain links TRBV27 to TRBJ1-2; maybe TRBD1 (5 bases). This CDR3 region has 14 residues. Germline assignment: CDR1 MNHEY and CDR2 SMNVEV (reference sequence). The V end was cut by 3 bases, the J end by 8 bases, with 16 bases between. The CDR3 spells CASSFNGGGFGYTF. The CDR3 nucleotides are TGTGCCAGCAGTTTTAACGGGGGAGGTTTCGGCTACACCTTC.

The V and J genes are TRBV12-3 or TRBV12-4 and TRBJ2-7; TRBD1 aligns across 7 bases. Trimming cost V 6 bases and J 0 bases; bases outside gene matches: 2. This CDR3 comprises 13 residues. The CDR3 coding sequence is TGTGCCAGCAGGAGGGACAGCTCCTACGAGCAGTACTTC. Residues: CASRRDSSYEQYF.

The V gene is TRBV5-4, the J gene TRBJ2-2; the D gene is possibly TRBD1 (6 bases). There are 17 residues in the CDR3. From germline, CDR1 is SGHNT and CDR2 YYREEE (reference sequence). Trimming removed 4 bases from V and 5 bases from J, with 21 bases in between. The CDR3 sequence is CASSQGQHEPKTGELFF. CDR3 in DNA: TGTGCCAGCAGCCAAGGACAGCACGAACCAAAAACCGGGGAGCTGTTTTTT.

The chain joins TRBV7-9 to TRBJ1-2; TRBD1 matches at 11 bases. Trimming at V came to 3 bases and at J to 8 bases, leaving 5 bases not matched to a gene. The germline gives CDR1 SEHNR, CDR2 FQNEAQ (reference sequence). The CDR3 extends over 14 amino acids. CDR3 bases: TGTGCCAGCAGCTTCGGACAGGGGGCGCAAGGCTACACCTTC. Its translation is CASSFGQGAQGYTF.

CDR3 in amino acids: CASSERQGATGTEAFF. DNA of the CDR3: TGTGCCAGCAGCGAGAGACAGGGGGCAACGGGGACTGAAGCTTTCTTT. The chain joins TRBV5-6 to TRBJ1-1; 10 positions match TRBD1. The trim removed 4 bases at V and 5 bases at J, leaving 11 bases unmatched. The CDR3 runs 16 residues. CDR1 SGHDT and CDR2 YYEEEE come from the germline V gene.

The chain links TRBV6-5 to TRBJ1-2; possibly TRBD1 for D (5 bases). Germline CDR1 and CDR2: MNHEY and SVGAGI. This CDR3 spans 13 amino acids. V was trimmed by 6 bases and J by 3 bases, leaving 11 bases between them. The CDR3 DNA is TGTGCCAGCAGCCTCAGGGTAGACTATGGCTACACCTTC. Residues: CASSLRVDYGYTF.